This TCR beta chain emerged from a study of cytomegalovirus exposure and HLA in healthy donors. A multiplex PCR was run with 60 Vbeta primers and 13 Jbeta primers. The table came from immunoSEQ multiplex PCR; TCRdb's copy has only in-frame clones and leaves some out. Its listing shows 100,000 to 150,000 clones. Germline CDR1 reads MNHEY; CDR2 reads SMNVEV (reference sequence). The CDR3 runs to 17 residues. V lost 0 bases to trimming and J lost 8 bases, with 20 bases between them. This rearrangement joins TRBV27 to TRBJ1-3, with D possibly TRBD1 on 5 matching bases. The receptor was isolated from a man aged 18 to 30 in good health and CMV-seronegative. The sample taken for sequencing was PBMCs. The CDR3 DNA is TGTGCCAGCAGTTTATCAGGCAGGGTATTAGTAGGGGACACCATATATTTT. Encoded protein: CASSLSGRVLVGDTIYF.